This TCR beta chain is drawn from a study of immune evolution from preneoplasia to lung adenocarcinoma (dated by TCRdb to the early 2020s). Regarding the complete study: HLA loss of heterozygosity was observed in approximately 7%, 15% and 30% of AIS, MIA and ADC lesions, respectively, and was not observed in any AAH lesions. The immune data were combined with whole exome sequencing and methylation data from the same cohort of nodules. Resected precursor lesions (AAH, AIS, MIA) and invasive adenocarcinomas were each compared against paired morphologically normal lung tissue. The TCR sequencing data were obtained from around 51 patients. The overall cohort comprised some 53 patients with pulmonary nodules who underwent surgical resection. POLYSOLVER was used to infer Class I HLA alleles from exome data, while LOHHLA was used to detect allele-specific HLA loss. According to the study, around 110 samples went through TCR sequencing. Sample size was determined by specimen availability and not by a prior power calculation. The study profiled immune contexture across lung adenocarcinoma precursors and invasive adenocarcinoma using immune gene expression, TCR sequencing and multiplex immunofluorescence.

On the study overall, not on this receptor specifically: Normal lung showed the highest clonality, whereas later-stage lesions appeared to have higher T cell density and diversity but lower clonality. Because every patient came from Japan and China, how well the results apply to Western populations was uncertain. Compared with EGFR-mutant or double wild-type lesions, KRAS-mutant nodules had the highest T cell clonality. The findings reflected association rather than direct causation, and larger cohorts with long-term follow-up and longitudinal biopsies were considered necessary. Top T cell clone frequencies were highest in normal lung and appeared to decrease progressively from AAH through AIS, MIA and invasive adenocarcinoma.

Between 2014 and 2017, the patients underwent resection in either Japan or China. The histologic diagnosis of each case was independently confirmed on H&E slides by two lung cancer pathologists. Premalignant or tumor cells were enriched for nucleic acid extraction by macro-dissection performed after pathologic assessment. DNA was isolated from FFPE tissue using the AllPrep DNA/RNA FFPE Kit. As encoded in the germline V gene, CDR1 is KGHSH while CDR2 is LQKENI. Measured from the cysteine to the phenylalanine, the CDR3 is 14 residues long. Only the CDR3 DNA is retained, 42 bases long and in frame from the first base. Deletion took 8 bases off V and 6 bases off J, with a span of 19 bases between the germline ends. As regards this clone: The antigen it binds to is not known. Base quality data are lacking; no much larger clone is found one base away.

The immunoSEQ hsTCRbeta Kit was used to sequence TCR beta CDR3 regions from DNA. The authors' pipeline ran thus. The ImmunoSEQ Analyzer was used to analyse the TCR sequencing data. T cell clonality was defined as 1 minus Pielou's evenness, calculated on productive rearrangements. T cell diversity was measured with the inverse Simpson index on productive templates. T cell density was expressed as TCR beta template counts normalized to usable DNA, with usable DNA estimated by amplifying and sequencing housekeeping genes. Two-sided Kruskal-Wallis tests were used to compare TCR metrics across histologic stages. In its TCRdb copy, this immuneACCESS table keeps in-frame sequences only and misses some clones. Where compared with another copy, unresolved V genes explain less than half of these, and the others have no known cause. The D gene and trimming were derived from the DNA, and the V and J assignments and clone size from that table. The sample records about 4,200 clones, about four fifths of which are singletons. More than 25% of the sample is held by the ten biggest clonotypes.

Sequencing was carried out using FFPE invasive lung adenocarcinoma tissue. In the paper's terms, the cell subset or site label means: frankly invasive lung adenocarcinoma (ADC). The chain was built from TRBV18 and TRBJ1-1, with the D gene uncertain. The receptor was derived from a person aged 35 to 59 with lung adenocarcinoma. Some clones in this sample may be carry-over from other donors' samples. In nucleotide form, the sequence is TGTGCCAGCCTACTTGGCCACAGCTCGGCTGAAGCTTTCTTT. Translation gives CASLLGHSSAEAFF.